The clone carrying this T cell receptor (beta chain) was seen once. Antigen unknown. V gave up 0 bases and J gave up 5 bases, with 12 bases separating them. The CDR3 totals 15 residues. Germline CDR1 SEHNR, CDR2 FQNEAQ (reference sequence). With 60 Vbeta and 13 Jbeta primers, the PCR was carried out. The method was immunoSEQ multiplex PCR; TCRdb's version includes in-frame clones alone and lacks a portion of them. The data show 200,000 to 250,000 clones, roughly 79% seen once. The data belong to a study of cytomegalovirus exposure and HLA in healthy donors. Study-level points and caveats: TCR beta V- and J-gene trimming, according to a later analysis, was linked to a missense DCLRE1C variant. It was in a later analysis that TCR association rates were seen to vary by HLA locus, highest for DRB1 and lowest for HLA-C. Of the V segments, some could not be distinguished, including TRBV6-2 and TRBV6-3, and were excluded.

This receptor was taken from a woman aged 40 to 50 in good health and CMV-seronegative. The sample consisted of PBMCs. The V call is TRBV7-9, the J call TRBJ2-3, with no clear D. The CDR3 protein is CASSLAGRVLDTQYF. DNA of the CDR3: TGTGCCAGCAGCTTAGCAGGCCGGGTTCTAGATACGCAGTATTTT.